A selection of T cell receptor beta chains follows, all from one sample in a study of control samples from healthy donors and cancer patients. Sequencing used immunoSEQ multiplex PCR; TCRdb keeps in-frame clones, though not all of them. The sample holds around 110,000 clones; 85% to 90% are singletons and the top ten take around 1.1%. Material for sequencing was PBMCs. All receptors come from a woman aged 50 to 60 with colorectal cancer. CDR3s include the opening cysteine and the closing phenylalanine or tryptophan. A D gene is named only where the DNA matches it firmly. Rows may omit the clone size; those that give it use once, few, many or a size class.

CDR3nt | CDR3aa | v_gene | d_gene | abundance | j_gene
TGTGCCAGCAGTTACTCGTGGTCAAACCAAGAGACCCAGTACTTC | CASSYSWSNQETQYF | TRBV6-5 | NA | NA | TRBJ2-5
TGTGCCAGCAGCACCGGAAGATACAATGAGCAGTTCTTC | CASSTGRYNEQFF | TRBV7-6 | NA | NA | TRBJ2-1
TGTGCCAGCAGCCCAACACGGACTAGCGGATACAATGAGCAGTTCTTC | CASSPTRTSGYNEQFF | TRBV4-2 | TRBD2 | NA | TRBJ2-1
TGCGCCAGCAGTCACGATGGGGCCGAAGCTTTCTTT | CASSHDGAEAFF | TRBV23-1 | NA | NA | TRBJ1-1
TGTGCCAGCAGGCGGGACAGGGGTAGGGACACTGAAGCTTTCTTT | CASRRDRGRDTEAFF | TRBV6-5 | TRBD1 | NA | TRBJ1-1
TGTGCCAGCAGCTTAGTACAGAACTACGAGCAGTACTTC | CASSLVQNYEQYF | TRBV11-2 | NA | NA | TRBJ2-7
TGTGCCAGCAGCCCGGTTAGCCTCAATGAGCAGTTCTTC | CASSPVSLNEQFF | TRBV5-4 | NA | NA | TRBJ2-1
TGTGCCAGCTCACCATCGGGACAGGGCACAGATACGCAGTATTTT | CASSPSGQGTDTQYF | TRBV18 | TRBD1 | NA | TRBJ2-3
TGTGCCACCCAAGCTGTGACCGGGATCTCCTACAATGAGCAGTTCTTC | CATQAVTGISYNEQFF | TRBV10-3 | NA | NA | TRBJ2-1
TGTGCCAGCGGGGGACAGAGCTACGAGCAGTACTTC | CASGGQSYEQYF | TRBV27 | TRBD1 | NA | TRBJ2-7
TGCGCCAGCAGCCATCAGACTAGCGGGTCCTACGAGCAGTACTTC | CASSHQTSGSYEQYF | TRBV4-1 | TRBD2 | once | TRBJ2-7
TGTGCCAGCAGTCCCCGGGGGGCTCAGACCCAGTACTTC | CASSPRGAQTQYF | TRBV28 | NA | NA | TRBJ2-5
TGTGCCAGCAGCGTAGGGAACCGGGGTAGCGGTTACAATGAGCAGTTCTTC | CASSVGNRGSGYNEQFF | TRBV9 | NA | NA | TRBJ2-1
TGTGCCATCAGTGGGCAGGACACTGAAGCTTTCTTT | CAISGQDTEAFF | TRBV10-3 | NA | NA | TRBJ1-1
TGTGCCACCAGCAGAGGGAATTCACCCCTCCACTTT | CATSRGNSPLHF | TRBV15 | NA | NA | TRBJ1-6
TGCGCCAGCAGCTTGGAAAGTTCCTACGAGCAGTACTTC | CASSLESSYEQYF | TRBV5-1 | NA | NA | TRBJ2-7
TGTGCCACCCCCCCCCGGACACCAATTAATTACGAGCAGTACTTC | CATPPRTPINYEQYF | TRBV24-1 | NA | NA | TRBJ2-7
TGTGCCTGGAGGTGGGCTAATGAAAAACTGTTTTTT | CAWRWANEKLFF | TRBV30 | NA | NA | TRBJ1-4
TGTGCCAGCAGTGCGTTGAGCAATCAGCCCCAGCATTTT | CASSALSNQPQHF | TRBV6-6 | NA | NA | TRBJ1-5
TGCGCCAGCAGCTTCTCGGGACAGTCTGGAAACACCATATATTTT | CASSFSGQSGNTIYF | TRBV5-1 | TRBD1 | NA | TRBJ1-3
TGTGCCAGCAGCTTGAGCGGGGCCGGGGGCTATGGCTACACCTTC | CASSLSGAGGYGYTF | TRBV5-5 | NA | NA | TRBJ1-2
TGTGCCAGCAGGTTCACAGGACAGCCTGAAGCTTTCTTT | CASRFTGQPEAFF | TRBV12-3/TRBV12-4 | NA | NA | TRBJ1-1
TGTGCCATCAGTGCTGGCAATGAGCAGTTCTTC | CAISAGNEQFF | TRBV10-3 | NA | NA | TRBJ2-1
TGTGCCACCCAACTAAGCGGGAGGGAAGCAGATACGCAGTATTTT | CATQLSGREADTQYF | TRBV24-1 | TRBD2 | NA | TRBJ2-3
TGTGCCAGCAGAGCGAGAGACAGTTACGAGCAGTACTTC | CASRARDSYEQYF | TRBV12-3/TRBV12-4 | NA | NA | TRBJ2-7
TGTGCCAGCAGCTTAGCGTCGGGTCGGGGCGGGGGATACCAAGAGACCCAGTACTTC | CASSLASGRGGGYQETQYF | TRBV5-6 | TRBD2 | NA | TRBJ2-5
TGCGCCAGCAGCTCTCTCGCAGGGACCGGGGTTGGGGAGCAGTTCTTC | CASSSLAGTGVGEQFF | TRBV5-1 | NA | NA | TRBJ2-1
TGTGCCAGCAGCCAAGACGTAGGGAGCTCCTACGAGCAGTACTTC | CASSQDVGSSYEQYF | TRBV3-1/TRBV3-2 | NA | NA | TRBJ2-7
TGTGCCAGCAGTCCATCGGGACAGGGGGCTCAGAACTATGGCTACACCTTC | CASSPSGQGAQNYGYTF | TRBV28 | TRBD1 | NA | TRBJ1-2
TGTGCCAGATCGACGGGGCCGGACACGGCTAATGAAAAACTGTTTTTT | CARSTGPDTANEKLFF | TRBV2 | NA | NA | TRBJ1-4
TGTGCCAGCAGTGTATACAGGGAAACCTACAATGAGCAGTTCTTC | CASSVYRETYNEQFF | TRBV28 | NA | NA | TRBJ2-1
TGTGCCAGCAGCGTCGACCCGAAAATCGAGCAGTTCTTC | CASSVDPKIEQFF | TRBV28 | NA | NA | TRBJ2-1
TGTGCCAGCTCACCACCGACAGGGACGAATGAAAAACTGTTTTTT | CASSPPTGTNEKLFF | TRBV18 | TRBD1 | NA | TRBJ1-4
TGTGCCAGCAGAGGCCGGCACACCGCGAACACTGAAGCTTTCTTT | CASRGRHTANTEAFF | TRBV6-5 | NA | NA | TRBJ1-1
TGTGCCAGCAGCCAAGTACGGGACAGACCCACCGGGGAGCTGTTTTTT | CASSQVRDRPTGELFF | TRBV3-1/TRBV3-2 | TRBD1 | NA | TRBJ2-2
TGTGCCAGTAGTGTAAACAGGGGAGAGACTGAAGCTTTCTTT | CASSVNRGETEAFF | TRBV19 | TRBD1 | once | TRBJ1-1
TGTGCCAGCAGCTCCGACAGGGGCGGCGGAAAGCCCCAGCATTTT | CASSSDRGGGKPQHF | TRBV7-9 | TRBD1 | NA | TRBJ1-5
TGCAGCGTTGAGGGTGAAGGGGGCACAGATACGCAGTATTTT | CSVEGEGGTDTQYF | TRBV29-1 | NA | NA | TRBJ2-3
TGTGCCGGCCAGGAGCTGATTAACTATGGCTACACCTTC | CAGQELINYGYTF | TRBV2 | NA | NA | TRBJ1-2
TGTGCCAGCAGTTCAACAGCGGGAGGGCCAAAGCAGTTCTTC | CASSSTAGGPKQFF | TRBV28 | TRBD2 | NA | TRBJ2-1
TGTGCCAGCAGTTTAATGCCCGGGACACCTTACAATGAGCAGTTCTTC | CASSLMPGTPYNEQFF | TRBV27 | NA | NA | TRBJ2-1
TGTGCCAGTAGCGGCGGGGGGCACCCTAGCACAGATACGCAGTATTTT | CASSGGGHPSTDTQYF | TRBV19 | TRBD2 | NA | TRBJ2-3
TGTGCCAGCCAGCTCGGGGGATCCTATAATTCACCCCTCCACTTT | CASQLGGSYNSPLHF | TRBV19 | NA | NA | TRBJ1-6
TGTGCCAGCAGTTATGGGGGTGGTCGGCCAAATGAAAAACTGTTTTTT | CASSYGGGRPNEKLFF | TRBV6-5 | NA | NA | TRBJ1-4
TGTGCCAGCAGTGGGGGGCCCGACAGGGCAGTATCACCCCTCCACTTT | CASSGGPDRAVSPLHF | TRBV2 | TRBD1 | NA | TRBJ1-6
TGTGCCAGTAGTACGGCCGCGGACACCGGGGAGCTGTTTTTT | CASSTAADTGELFF | TRBV19 | NA | NA | TRBJ2-2
TGTGCCAGCAGCCAACCCCGGGAGCGGGGGGACAATGAGCAGTTCTTC | CASSQPRERGDNEQFF | TRBV3-1/TRBV3-2 | TRBD2 | NA | TRBJ2-1
TGTGCCACCGGCCCGACAGGGGTAACTAGCACAGATACGCAGTATTTT | CATGPTGVTSTDTQYF | TRBV7-8 | TRBD1 | NA | TRBJ2-3
TGTGCCAGCAACGACAGTTCCCGCAATCAGCCCCAGCATTTT | CASNDSSRNQPQHF | TRBV6-5 | NA | NA | TRBJ1-5
TGTGCCAGCAGCCGACAAACGAACACTGAAGCTTTCTTT | CASSRQTNTEAFF | TRBV7-9 | NA | NA | TRBJ1-1
TGTGCCAGCATGAGGGAGAACACAGATACGCAGTATTTT | CASMRENTDTQYF | TRBV6-5 | NA | few | TRBJ2-3
TGCAGCGTTTCACGACCCGGGGATACGCAGTATTTT | CSVSRPGDTQYF | TRBV29-1 | NA | NA | TRBJ2-3
TGTGCCAGCAGCTTAGTAGGGACGACATCGACTTATAATTCACCCCTCCACTTT | CASSLVGTTSTYNSPLHF | TRBV7-2 | NA | NA | TRBJ1-6
TGTGCCAGCAGCTTATTCTATGGCTACACCTTC | CASSLFYGYTF | TRBV7-9 | NA | NA | TRBJ1-2